The present T cell receptor beta chain was sequenced within a study of blood T cell repertoires in COVID-19. This clone occurred once. CDR3 length: 15 residues. V shed 7 bases and J shed 3 bases, with 18 bases lying between them. From germline, CDR1 is SGHNT and CDR2 YYREEE (reference sequence). TCRdb's table, derived via immunoSEQ multiplex PCR, lists solely in-frame clones and lacks some. The table includes roughly 22,000 clones, approximately 85% detected once. The chain employs TRBV5-4 and TRBJ2-3; D possibly corresponds to TRBD2 (6 bases). This clonotype was obtained from a human donor in a cohort sampled during active COVID-19. Sequenced input: peripheral blood. The CDR3 protein is CASGSGLRTTDTQYF. The CDR3, as DNA: TGTGCCAGCGGAAGCGGGCTGCGGACGACAGATACGCAGTATTTT.